The entry below describes one TCR beta chain. V shed 2 bases, J shed 4 bases, and the junction held 3 bases outside the gene matches. The CDR3 contains 14 residues. Germline lookup yields CDR1 MNHEY and CDR2 SVGAGI. Original methodology: Reference gene primer amplification gave estimated nucleated cell counts. Generated by immunoSEQ multiplex PCR, the TCRdb table keeps only in-frame clones and is missing some. V and J calls and clone size are given by that table; D and trimming were obtained from the DNA. The sample has roughly 200,000 clones; around 90% are singletons. The entry originates in a study of blood T cell repertoires in COVID-19. Overall study: Sample material is recorded as cDNA or gDNA derived from T cells, B-cell-depleted T cells, or PBMCs.

Source material: peripheral blood. This chain uses TRBV6-5 with TRBJ1-2; the match to TRBD1 covers 8 bases. The sequence came from a man between 35 and 55 years old with acute or convalescent COVID-19. The CDR3 coding sequence is TGTGCCAGCAGTTACGGACAGGGCAGCTATGGCTACACCTTC. This codes for CASSYGQGSYGYTF.